This passage covers 25 T cell receptor beta chains from one sample sequenced in a study of control samples from healthy donors and cancer patients. Method: immunoSEQ multiplex PCR; TCRdb's copy keeps in-frame clones and lacks some. The data hold approximately 86,000 clones, with around nine tenths observed a single time. Sample: blood. The receptors were sampled from a man aged 30 to 45 in good health.

This rearrangement joins TRBV9 to TRBJ2-1, with D tentatively TRBD1 (5 bases). Trimming shortened V by 4 bases and J by 5 bases, and 13 bases separated the two germline ends. The length of the CDR3 is 14 residues. Germline CDR1 is SGDLS and CDR2 is YYNGEE. The DNA for the CDR3 is TGTGCCAGCAGCCCAGGGATCTACGACAATGAGCAGTTCTTC. The encoded protein is CASSPGIYDNEQFF.

The J gene is TRBJ2-4, the V gene TRBV4-1, with no clear D. This CDR3 spans 15 amino acids. The germline V gene has CDR1 MGHRA and CDR2 YSYEKL. Between the trimmed V and J ends, which lost 1 base and 8 bases, there was a span of 15 bases. Written as DNA, the CDR3 is TGCGCCAGCAGCCAAGCCGTGACCGAGAGTGACATTCAGTACTTC. This sequence encodes CASSQAVTESDIQYF.

The V gene is TRBV9, the J gene TRBJ2-1; 8 bases map to TRBD1. Per germline, CDR1 SGDLS and CDR2 YYNGEE. This CDR3 has 13 residues. V dropped 2 bases and J dropped 15; count of bases not matched to a gene: 10. For the CDR3, the DNA is TGTGCCAGCAGCGTGGGGGGTGGGGACAGGACGTTCTTC. It codes for CASSVGGGDRTFF. Looking up the rest from reference TRBV9 and TRBJ2-1 gives the full variable domain: DSGVTQTPKHLITATGQRVTLRCSPRSGDLSVYWYQQSLDQGLQFLIQYYNGEERAKGNILERFSAQQFPDLHSELNLSSLELGDSALYFCASSVGGGDRTFFGPGTRLTVL.

In its sample, this clone was seen a few times. The gene calls are TRBV12-5 and TRBJ1-2, with D uncertain. The CDR3 runs 16 residues. Germline CDR1 and CDR2: LGHNT and FRNRAP. V was cut by 1 base and J by 3 bases, with 15 bases left in between. Here the CDR3 reads CASGLAVRSQDYGYTF. The CDR3 nucleotides read TGTGCTAGTGGTTTGGCCGTCAGGAGCCAGGACTATGGCTACACCTTC.

The rearrangement joins TRBV21-1 to TRBJ1-1; TRBD1 is the table's D call and was not checked against the DNA. TRBV21-1 counts as a pseudogene. The CDR3 spans 17 residues. The CDR3 reads CASSASSNGQGNTEAFF. Here the CDR3 DNA reads TGTGCCAGCAGCGCGAGCTCTAACGGACAGGGGAACACTGAAGCTTTCTTT.

This clone was seen a single time. The chain couples TRBV12-3 or TRBV12-4 to TRBJ2-7; 10 bases are shared with TRBD2. V lost 7 bases and J lost 6; bases outside the gene matches: 6. The CDR3 covers 13 residues. The CDR3 is CASKLAGLIEQYF. The CDR3 DNA follows: TGTGCCAGCAAACTAGCGGGGCTTATCGAGCAGTACTTC.

Concerning this clone: Its ends do not fully match the called genes, so a read error is possible. This chain links TRBV7-9 with TRBJ1-4; 7 bases line up with TRBD1. In germline, CDR1 is SEHNR, CDR2 FQNEAQ (reference sequence). The CDR3 sequence is 16 residues long. CDR3 region: CAGSPTGAGVGEKLFF. DNA for the CDR3: TGTGCCGGCAGCCCTACAGGGGCCGGTGTGGGTGAAAAACTGTTTTTT.

The chain employs TRBV24-1 and TRBJ2-5; TRBD1 might be the D (6 bases). The V and J ends lost 1 base and 3 bases respectively, with 11 bases between them. Germline loops: CDR1 KGHDR, CDR2 SFDVKD. CDR3 length equals 15 residues. CDR3 region: CATSDFGTPKETQYF. The CDR3 DNA reads as TGTGCCACCAGTGATTTCGGGACACCTAAAGAGACCCAGTACTTC.

The chain joins TRBV19 to TRBJ1-2; D not certain. V dropped 7 bases and J dropped 4 bases, with 10 bases sitting between them. This CDR3 is 12 amino acids long. Per germline, CDR1 LNHDA and CDR2 SQIVND (reference sequence). Written as DNA, the CDR3 is TGTGCCAGTACCGCAGAATTCTATGGCTACACCTTC. It translates to CASTAEFYGYTF. The full variable domain, with the rest looked up from reference TRBV19 and TRBJ1-2, is DGGITQSPKYLFRKEGQNVTLSCEQNLNHDAMYWYRQDPGQGLRLIYYSQIVNDFQKGDIAEGYSVSREKKESFPLTVTSAQKNPTAFYLCASTAEFYGYTFGSGTRLTVV.

This rearrangement joins TRBV7-8 to TRBJ2-3; TRBD2 matches 7 bases. Germline assignment: CDR1 SGHVS and CDR2 FQNEAQ. The CDR3 covers 15 residues. After removal of 5 bases from V and 3 bases from J, the junction contained 8 bases not matched to a gene. CDR3 residues: CASSQGLVGTDTQYF. CDR3 coding DNA: TGTGCCAGCAGCCAAGGACTAGTGGGGACAGATACGCAGTATTTT.

This rearrangement joins TRBV4-1 to TRBJ1-2; D may be TRBD1 (5 bases). Trimming took 4 bases from V and 4 from J, leaving 16 bases between them. This CDR3 has 15 residues. Germline lookup yields CDR1 MGHRA and CDR2 YSYEKL. CDR3 residues: CASSPSQGNAYGYTF. CDR3 coding DNA: TGCGCCAGCAGCCCGTCCCAGGGCAACGCCTATGGCTACACCTTC.

The chain joins TRBV6-6 to TRBJ2-6; no clear D gene. The germline V gene encodes CDR1 MNHNY and CDR2 SVGAGI (reference sequence). The V gene lost 11 bases and the J gene lost 1 base, with 9 bases spanning the gap. The CDR3 runs to 13 residues. The CDR3 loop is CAGTTSGANVLTF. The CDR3 nucleotides read TGTGCCGGCACAACGTCTGGGGCCAACGTCCTGACTTTC.

The V gene is TRBV7-8, the J gene TRBJ2-7; D is possibly TRBD1 (6 bases). This CDR3 is built from 13 residues. Germline V gene data show CDR1 as SGHVS and CDR2 as FQNEAQ. Trimming left V 5 bases short and J 7 bases short, with 15 bases between. In DNA form, the CDR3 reads TGTGCCAGCAGCCTGGCACAGGGCGGGGAGCAGTACGTC. It specifies CASSLAQGGEQYV.

The chain carries TRBV23-1 and TRBJ2-7; D remains ambiguous. TRBV23-1 is noted as an ORF with a role that remains uncertain. With 0 bases removed from V and 3 bases from J, the gap between germline ends came to 6 bases. CDR3 length: 13 residues. The CDR3 DNA follows: TGCGCCAGCAGTCAATCCGTTTACTACGAGCAGTACGTC. Amino acid sequence: CASSQSVYYEQYV.

The CDR3 DNA sequence: TGTGCCAGCGGCCGGGACCTGGGGGAAAAACTGTTTTTT. Its translation: CASGRDLGEKLFF. The rearrangement uses TRBV12-3 or TRBV12-4 and TRBJ1-4; TRBD1 might be the D (5 bases). The V and J ends lost 8 bases and 8 bases respectively, with 15 bases between them. The length of the CDR3 is 13 residues.

This chain connects TRBV4-1 to TRBJ2-5; 10 nucleotides match TRBD2. CDR1 MGHRA and CDR2 YSYEKL come from the germline V gene. J gave up 2 bases and V 0 bases, and 6 bases lay outside the gene matches. The CDR3 has 17 amino acids. The CDR3 nucleotides are TGCGCCAGCAGCCAAGAGTGGCTAGCGGGGGTACAAGAGACCCAGTACTTC. Translating gives CASSQEWLAGVQETQYF.

This rearrangement joins TRBV5-1 to TRBJ1-4; D may be TRBD1 (5 bases). The CDR3 length is 14 residues. V was shortened by 4 bases and J by 0 bases, with 7 bases between the two germline ends. Per the germline V gene, CDR1 is SGHRS and CDR2 is YFSETQ. The CDR3 loop is CASSMTATNEKLFF. As DNA, the CDR3 is TGCGCCAGCAGCATGACAGCAACTAATGAAAAACTGTTTTTT.

The chain carries TRBV3-1 (or the pseudogene TRBV3-2) and TRBJ2-7; a weak D match, TRBD1 (6 bases). CDR3 size: 13 residues. CDR1 is LGHDT and CDR2 is YNNKEL in the germline V gene (reference sequence). Trimming took off 6 bases at V and 12 bases at J, with 21 bases between the two ends. The CDR3 loop is CASSGGHFNPPYF. CDR3 nucleotide sequence: TGTGCCAGCAGTGGGGGCCATTTCAATCCCCCGTACTTC.

Remarks on this clone: The same CDR3 also results from other DNA sequences found in this sample. The V and J genes are TRBV27 and TRBJ1-6; the D is unclear. Germline lookup yields CDR1 MNHEY and CDR2 SMNVEV (reference sequence). This CDR3 spans 14 amino acids. Trimming pared 5 bases from V and 7 bases from J, leaving 12 bases between. CDR3 protein: CASSPRTGNSPLHF. For the CDR3, the DNA is TGTGCCAGCAGTCCCCGGACGGGGAATTCACCCCTCCACTTT.

CDR3 in DNA: TGTGCCAGCAGCAAGCTGTATCGCGGGGGGGACCAAGAGACCCAGTACTTC. Encoded protein: CASSKLYRGGDQETQYF. J is TRBJ2-5 and V is TRBV21-1; TRBD2 reflects the table's D call only, with no check against the DNA. TRBV21-1 is listed as a pseudogene. This CDR3 contains 17 residues.

The chain links TRBV9 to TRBJ2-1; 11 positions match TRBD2. The length of the CDR3 is 15 residues. CDR1 is SGDLS, CDR2 YYNGEE, per germline. V lost 4 bases and J lost 6; bases outside the gene matches: 6. This CDR3 is CASSFRSGGANEQFF. CDR3 coding DNA: TGTGCCAGCAGCTTCCGTAGCGGGGGGGCCAATGAGCAGTTCTTC.

The chain combines TRBV25-1 with TRBJ2-5, with a tentative D call TRBD1 (6 bases). Germline assignment: CDR1 MGHDK and CDR2 SYGVNS. Between the trimmed V and J ends, which lost 1 base and 8 bases, there was a span of 14 bases. This CDR3 contains 14 residues. The CDR3 reads CASSESASRGTQYF. In DNA, the CDR3 is TGTGCCAGCAGTGAATCGGCTAGCAGGGGAACCCAGTACTTC.

The rearrangement uses TRBV10-2 and TRBJ1-1; unclear D gene. From germline, CDR1 is WSHSY and CDR2 SAAADI. Trimming stripped 3 bases from V and 1 base from J, with 6 bases between. The CDR3 loop spans 13 amino acids. Here the CDR3 reads CASSEVGNTEAFF. For the CDR3, the DNA is TGCGCCAGCAGTGAAGTGGGGAACACTGAAGCTTTCTTT.

The J gene is TRBJ2-5, the V gene TRBV7-2, with D possibly being TRBD2 (6 bases). This CDR3 has 13 residues. The V end lost 2 bases, the J end lost 2 bases, and 6 bases lay between the germline ends. The germline gives CDR1 SGHTA, CDR2 FQGNSA. CDR3 nucleotides: TGTGCCAGCAGCTTAAGCGGGCAAGAGACCCAGTACTTC. The encoded protein is CASSLSGQETQYF.

CDR3 loop: CASSPQGGSGANVLTF. CDR3 sequence (DNA): TGTGCCAGCAGCCCCCAGGGTGGATCTGGGGCCAACGTCCTGACTTTC. This chain connects TRBV11-3 to TRBJ2-6; weak D call: TRBD1 (5 bases). Per germline, CDR1 SGHNT and CDR2 YENEEA. The CDR3 runs to 16 residues. V lost 5 bases and J 1 base, leaving 12 bases between the germline ends.